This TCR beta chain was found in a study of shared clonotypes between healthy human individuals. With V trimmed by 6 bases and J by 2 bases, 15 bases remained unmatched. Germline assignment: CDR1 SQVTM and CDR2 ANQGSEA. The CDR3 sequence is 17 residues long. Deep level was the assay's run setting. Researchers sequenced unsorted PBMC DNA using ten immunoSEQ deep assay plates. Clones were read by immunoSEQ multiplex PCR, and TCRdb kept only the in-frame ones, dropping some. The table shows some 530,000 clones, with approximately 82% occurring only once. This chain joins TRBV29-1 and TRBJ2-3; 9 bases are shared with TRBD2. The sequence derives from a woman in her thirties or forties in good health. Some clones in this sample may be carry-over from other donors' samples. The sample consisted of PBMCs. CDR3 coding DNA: TGCAGCGTCGCGGGACTCTCACCTAGCGGGACCACAGATACGCAGTATTTT. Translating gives CSVAGLSPSGTTDTQYF.